The TCR beta chain under discussion was sequenced for a study of immune heterogeneity within non-small cell lung tumors. The study, taken as a whole, reports: T-cell receptor beta clonotypes at high frequency differed largely between individual patients. Correlation analysis showed that local T-cell clonality was moderately but significantly associated with local tumor mutational burden (R 0.3 to 0.4). High-frequency clones unique to single sites coexisted with identical dominant CDR3 beta clonotypes that recurred across tumor sites within a patient.

This clonotype was picked up a small number of times. The antigen is not known. The CDR3 is 16 amino acids. With V trimmed by 3 bases and J by 4 bases, 9 bases remained unmatched. Germline values: CDR1 SQVTM, CDR2 ANQGSEA. It was with 32 V and 13 J primers that multiplex PCR amplified TCR beta CDR3. TCRdb passed the multiplex PCR reads through MiXCR, listing each CDR3 protein once. The repertoire includes 10,000 to 15,000 distinct CDR3 sequences, less than 25% of them detected once, and around 4.3% sits in the top ten. Each sample used roughly 600 ng of genomic DNA from bulk tumor tissue. Biopsies, several per primary tumor and spaced far apart, were collected during surgery. Curative surgery was undertaken by patients, who had untreated, newly diagnosed non-small cell lung cancer. Newly diagnosed non-small cell lung cancer patients undergoing curative-intent surgery served as donors.

Sequencing was performed on lung tumor tissue. This chain joins TRBV29-1 and TRBJ2-6; 7 nucleotides agree with TRBD1. The sequence was collected from a man aged 55 to 69 with non-small cell lung cancer. CDR3 DNA sequence: TGCAGCGTTGACGGAGTTCCGGGACAGGGGGCCAACGTCCTGACTTTC. It is translated as CSVDGVPGQGANVLTF.